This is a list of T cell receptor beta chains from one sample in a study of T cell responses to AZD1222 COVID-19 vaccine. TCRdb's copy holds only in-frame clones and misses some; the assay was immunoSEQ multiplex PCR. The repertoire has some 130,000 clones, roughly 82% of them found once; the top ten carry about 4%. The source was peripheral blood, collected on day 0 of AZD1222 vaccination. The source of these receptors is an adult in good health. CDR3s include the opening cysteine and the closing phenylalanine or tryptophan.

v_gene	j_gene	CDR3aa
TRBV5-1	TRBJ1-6	CASSVGGTVNSPLHF
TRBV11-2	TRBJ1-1	CASSLADLNTEAFF
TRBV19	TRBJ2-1	CASIGAGGRRGDNEQFF
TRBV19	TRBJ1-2	CASSIESNYGYTF
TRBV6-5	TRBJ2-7	CASSPTGTGSHEQYF
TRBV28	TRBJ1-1	CASSFRGRTGRNTEAFF
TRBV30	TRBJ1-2	CAWTEGGGYTF
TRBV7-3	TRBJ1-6	CASSLMGQGNNSPLHF
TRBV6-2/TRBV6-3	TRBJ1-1	CASSGTPDRGPEAFF
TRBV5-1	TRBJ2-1	CASSLGLAGGREQFF
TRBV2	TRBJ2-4	CASRMEGGKNIQYF
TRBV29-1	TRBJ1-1	CSVTFRSSEAFF
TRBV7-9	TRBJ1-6	CASSTREGGNSPLHF
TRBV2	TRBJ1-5	CASSSAGLIDQPQHF
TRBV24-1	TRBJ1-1	CATSQPGGTEAFF
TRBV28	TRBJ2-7	CASCWSLSSYEQYF
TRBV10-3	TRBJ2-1	CAISESNGDNEQFF
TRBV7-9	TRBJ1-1	CASSLARTGVFTEAFF
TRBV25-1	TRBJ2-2	CASSADPVAGELFF
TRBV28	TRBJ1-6	CASSPQGTGNNSPLHF
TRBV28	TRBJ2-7	CASSLLAGTGVNEQYF
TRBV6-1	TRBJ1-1	CASSERDGVGASLEAFF
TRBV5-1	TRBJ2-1	CASSLVQGRYNEQFF
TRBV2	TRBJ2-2	CASSEIRSTGELFF
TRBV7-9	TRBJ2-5	CASSLRGQYQETQYF
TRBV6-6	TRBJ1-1	CASSLGGQAFF
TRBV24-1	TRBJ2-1	CATSEGRFGNEQFF
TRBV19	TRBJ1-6	CASQGEEGSPLHF
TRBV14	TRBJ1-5	CASSSGQGISNQPQHF
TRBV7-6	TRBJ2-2	CASSLEAGETGELFF
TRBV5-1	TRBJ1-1	CASSPITGAAGAFF